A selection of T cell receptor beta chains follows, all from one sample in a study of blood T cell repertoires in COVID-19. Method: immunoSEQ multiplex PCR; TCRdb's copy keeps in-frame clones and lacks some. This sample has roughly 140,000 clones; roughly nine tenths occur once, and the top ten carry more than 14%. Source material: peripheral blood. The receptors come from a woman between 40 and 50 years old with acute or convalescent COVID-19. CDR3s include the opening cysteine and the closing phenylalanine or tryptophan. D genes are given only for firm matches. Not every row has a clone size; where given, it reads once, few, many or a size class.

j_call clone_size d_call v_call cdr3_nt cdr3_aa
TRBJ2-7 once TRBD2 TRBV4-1 TGCGCCAGCAGCCAAGAGGGCGGGGGGCTGGGGGAGCAGTACTTC CASSQEGGGLGEQYF
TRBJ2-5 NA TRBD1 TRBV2 TGTGCCAGCAGTGTAGCAGGGGGAAGAGAGACCCAGTACTTC CASSVAGGRETQYF
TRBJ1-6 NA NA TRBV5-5 TGTGCCAGCAGCTTGGGGGGGGTATCACCCCTCCACTTT CASSLGGVSPLHF
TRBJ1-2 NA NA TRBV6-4 TGTGCCAGCAGTGACCCGTACAGGGTAACTTATGGCTACACCTTC CASSDPYRVTYGYTF
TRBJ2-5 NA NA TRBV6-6 TGTGCCAGCAGTGCGTTCCAAGAGACCCAGTACTTC CASSAFQETQYF
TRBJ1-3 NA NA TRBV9 TGTGCCAGCAGCGCCCAGGGCTCTGGAAACACCATATATTTT CASSAQGSGNTIYF
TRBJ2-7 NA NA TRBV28 TGTGCCAGCAGTTTCCAGGGAAGTAGCTCCTACGAGCAGTACTTC CASSFQGSSSYEQYF
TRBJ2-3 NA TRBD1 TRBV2 TGTGCCAGCATCCAGGGACAGGGCACAGATACGCAGTATTTT CASIQGQGTDTQYF
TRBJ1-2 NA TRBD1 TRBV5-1 TGCGCCAGCAGCTTGAAGCTTCCCGGGACAGTAATTGGATCTTATGGCTACACCTTC CASSLKLPGTVIGSYGYTF
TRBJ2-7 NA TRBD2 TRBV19 TGTGCCAGTAGTGCGCGGGGGACGTACTCCTACGAGCAGTACTTC CASSARGTYSYEQYF
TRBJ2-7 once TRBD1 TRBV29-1 TGCAGCGTTTTGGGAGCGCCGGGACAGGGGCGCTACGAGCAGTACTTC CSVLGAPGQGRYEQYF
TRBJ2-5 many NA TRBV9 TGTGCCAGCAGCGGGTCCGGGACACTAAAACAAGAGACCCAGTACTTC CASSGSGTLKQETQYF
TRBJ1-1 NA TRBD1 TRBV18 TGTGCCAGCTCATCGACAGGGGGAACTGAAGCTTTCTTT CASSSTGGTEAFF
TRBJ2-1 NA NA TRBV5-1 TGCGCCAGCAGCTTGGATGCGAGCTCCTACAATGAGCAGTTCTTC CASSLDASSYNEQFF
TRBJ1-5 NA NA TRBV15 TGTGCCACCAGCCAGGGGAATCAGCCCCAGCATTTT CATSQGNQPQHF
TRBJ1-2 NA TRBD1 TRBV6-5 TGTGCCAGCATAAGTCCTAGTCAGGGGGCGTATGGCTACACCTTC CASISPSQGAYGYTF
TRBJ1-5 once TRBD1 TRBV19 TGTGCCAGTAGTATCACAGGGGAGGATCAGCCCCAGCATTTT CASSITGEDQPQHF
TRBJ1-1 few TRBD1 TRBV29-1 TGCAGCATCACGGACAGGGGAACTGAAGCTTTCTTT CSITDRGTEAFF
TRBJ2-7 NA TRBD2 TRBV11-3 TGTGCCAGCAGCCCGCGGGGGGCCTTTGGCGAGCAGTACTTC CASSPRGAFGEQYF
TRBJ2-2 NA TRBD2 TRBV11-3 TGTGCCAGCAGCTCCCGGGGACTAGATAGCGGGGAGCTGTTTTTT CASSSRGLDSGELFF
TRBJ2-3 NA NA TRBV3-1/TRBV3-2 TGTGCCAGCAGCCAAGGGAGTAGCACAGATACGCAGTATTTT CASSQGSSTDTQYF